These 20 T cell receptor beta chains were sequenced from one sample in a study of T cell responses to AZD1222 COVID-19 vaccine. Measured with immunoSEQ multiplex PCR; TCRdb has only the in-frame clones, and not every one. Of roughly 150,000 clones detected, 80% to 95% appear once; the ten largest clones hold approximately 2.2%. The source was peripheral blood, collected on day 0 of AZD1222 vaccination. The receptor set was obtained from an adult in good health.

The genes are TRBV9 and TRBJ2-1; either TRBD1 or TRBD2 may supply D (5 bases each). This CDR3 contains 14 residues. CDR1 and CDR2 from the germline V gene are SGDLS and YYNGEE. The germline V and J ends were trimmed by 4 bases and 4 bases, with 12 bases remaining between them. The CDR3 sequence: CASSFGTKYNEQFF. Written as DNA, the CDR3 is TGTGCCAGCAGCTTCGGGACCAAATACAATGAGCAGTTCTTC.

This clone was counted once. The CDR3 DNA follows: TGTGCCAGCAGCTTAGGTTTCCATCAGCCCCAGCATTTT. It codes for CASSLGFHQPQHF. This sequence joins TRBV7-2 and TRBJ1-5; D is uncertain. CDR1 and CDR2 (germline): SGHTA, FQGNSA. V dropped 1 base and J dropped 5 bases, with 6 bases sitting between them. The CDR3 runs 13 residues. Complete variable domain (other parts from reference TRBV7-2 and TRBJ1-5): GAGVSQSPSNKVTEKGKDVELRCDPISGHTALYWYRQSLGQGLEFLIYFQGNSAPDKSGLPSDRFSAERTGGSVSTLTIQRTQQEDSAVYLCASSLGFHQPQHFGDGTRLSIL.

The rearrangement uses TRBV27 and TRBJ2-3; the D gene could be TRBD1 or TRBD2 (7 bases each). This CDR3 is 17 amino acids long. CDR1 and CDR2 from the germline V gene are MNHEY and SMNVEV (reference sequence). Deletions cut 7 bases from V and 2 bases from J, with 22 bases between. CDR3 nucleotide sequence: TGTGCCAGCAAGCAGGGGGTAGGAGCGGGAAACACAGATACGCAGTATTTT. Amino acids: CASKQGVGAGNTDTQYF.

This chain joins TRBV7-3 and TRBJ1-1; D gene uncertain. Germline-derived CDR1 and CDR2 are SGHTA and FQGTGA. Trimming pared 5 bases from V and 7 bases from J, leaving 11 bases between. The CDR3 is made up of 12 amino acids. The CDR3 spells CASSQTEGEAFF. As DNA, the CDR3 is TGTGCCAGCAGCCAAACGGAGGGTGAAGCTTTCTTT.

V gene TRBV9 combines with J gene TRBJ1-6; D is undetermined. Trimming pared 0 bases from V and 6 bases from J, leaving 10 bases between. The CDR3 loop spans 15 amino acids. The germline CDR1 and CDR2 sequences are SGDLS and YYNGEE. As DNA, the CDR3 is TGTGCCAGCAGCGTAGACGGGTCCGGTAATTCACCCCTCCACTTT. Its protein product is CASSVDGSGNSPLHF.

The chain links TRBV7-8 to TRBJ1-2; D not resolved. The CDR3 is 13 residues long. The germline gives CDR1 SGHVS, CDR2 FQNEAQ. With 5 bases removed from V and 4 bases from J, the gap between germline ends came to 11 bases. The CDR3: CASSPGRRYGYTF. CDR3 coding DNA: TGTGCCAGCAGCCCCGGGCGGCGCTATGGCTACACCTTC.

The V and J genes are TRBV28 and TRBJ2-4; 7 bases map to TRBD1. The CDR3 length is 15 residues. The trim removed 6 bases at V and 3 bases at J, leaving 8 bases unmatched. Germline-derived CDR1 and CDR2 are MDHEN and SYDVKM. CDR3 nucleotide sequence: TGTGCCAGCAGCCGACAGGGTCGGGACAAAAACATTCAGTACTTC. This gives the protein CASSRQGRDKNIQYF. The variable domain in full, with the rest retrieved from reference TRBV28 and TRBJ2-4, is DVKVTQSSRYLVKRTGEKVFLECVQDMDHENMFWYRQDPGLGLRLIYFSYDVKMKEKGDIPEGYSVSREKKERFSLILESASTNQTSMYLCASSRQGRDKNIQYFGAGTRLSVL.

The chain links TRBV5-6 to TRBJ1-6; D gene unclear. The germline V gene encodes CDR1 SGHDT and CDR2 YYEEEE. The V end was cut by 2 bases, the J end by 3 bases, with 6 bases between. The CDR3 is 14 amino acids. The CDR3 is CASSLLDYNSPLHF. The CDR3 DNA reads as TGTGCCAGCAGCTTATTAGACTATAATTCACCCCTCCACTTT.

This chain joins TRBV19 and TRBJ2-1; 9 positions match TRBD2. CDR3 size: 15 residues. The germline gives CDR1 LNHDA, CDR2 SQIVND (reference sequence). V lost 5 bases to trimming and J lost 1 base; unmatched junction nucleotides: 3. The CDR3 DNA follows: TGTGCCAGTAGTCTCAGCGGGGGGTCCTACAATGAGCAGTTCTTC. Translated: CASSLSGGSYNEQFF.

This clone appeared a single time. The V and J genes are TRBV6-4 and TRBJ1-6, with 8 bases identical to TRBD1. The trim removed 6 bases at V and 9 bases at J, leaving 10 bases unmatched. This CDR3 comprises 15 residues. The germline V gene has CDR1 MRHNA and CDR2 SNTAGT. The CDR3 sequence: CASSADRGIGSPLHF. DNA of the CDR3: TGTGCCAGCAGCGCCGACAGGGGAATTGGTTCACCCCTCCACTTT.

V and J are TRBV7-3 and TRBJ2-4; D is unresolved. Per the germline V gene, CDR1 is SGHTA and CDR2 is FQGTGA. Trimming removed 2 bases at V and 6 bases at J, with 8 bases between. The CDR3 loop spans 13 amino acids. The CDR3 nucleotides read TGTGCCAGCAGCTTAGTGCCATCAAACATTCAGTACTTC. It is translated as CASSLVPSNIQYF. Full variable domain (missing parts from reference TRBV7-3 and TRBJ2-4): GAGVSQTPSNKVTEKGKYVELRCDPISGHTALYWYRQSLGQGPEFLIYFQGTGAADDSGLPNDRFFAVRPEGSVSTLKIQRTERGDSAVYLCASSLVPSNIQYFGAGTRLSVL.

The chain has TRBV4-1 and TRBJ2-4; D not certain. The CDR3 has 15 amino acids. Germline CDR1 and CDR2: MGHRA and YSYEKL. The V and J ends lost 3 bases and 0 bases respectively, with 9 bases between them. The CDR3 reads CASSQVTLAKNIQYF. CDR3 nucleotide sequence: TGCGCCAGCAGCCAGGTTACCTTAGCCAAAAACATTCAGTACTTC.

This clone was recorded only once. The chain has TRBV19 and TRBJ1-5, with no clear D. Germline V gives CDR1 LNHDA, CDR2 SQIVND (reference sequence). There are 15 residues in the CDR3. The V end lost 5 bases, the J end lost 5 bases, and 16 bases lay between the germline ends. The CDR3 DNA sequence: TGTGCCAGTAGTCCGCGACGGCCCGGGGATCAGCCCCAGCATTTT. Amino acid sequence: CASSPRRPGDQPQHF.

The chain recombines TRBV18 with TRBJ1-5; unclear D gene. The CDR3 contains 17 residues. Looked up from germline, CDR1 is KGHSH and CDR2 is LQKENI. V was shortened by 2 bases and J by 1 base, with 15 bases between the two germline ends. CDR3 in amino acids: CASSPSTALGSNQPQHF. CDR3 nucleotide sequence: TGTGCCAGCTCACCATCGACGGCACTGGGGAGCAATCAGCCCCAGCATTTT.

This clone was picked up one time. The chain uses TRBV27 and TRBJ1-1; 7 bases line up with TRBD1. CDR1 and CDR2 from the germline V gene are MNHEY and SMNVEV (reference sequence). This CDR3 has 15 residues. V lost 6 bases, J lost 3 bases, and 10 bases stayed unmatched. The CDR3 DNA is TGTGCCAGCAGCCTAACAGGGGAGGGGGACACTGAAGCTTTCTTT. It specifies CASSLTGEGDTEAFF.

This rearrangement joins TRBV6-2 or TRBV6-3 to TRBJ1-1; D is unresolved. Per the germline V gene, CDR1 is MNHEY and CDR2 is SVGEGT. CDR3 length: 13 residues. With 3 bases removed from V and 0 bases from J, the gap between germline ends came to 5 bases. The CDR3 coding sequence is TGTGCCAGCAGTTATTTATTGAACACTGAAGCTTTCTTT. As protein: CASSYLLNTEAFF.

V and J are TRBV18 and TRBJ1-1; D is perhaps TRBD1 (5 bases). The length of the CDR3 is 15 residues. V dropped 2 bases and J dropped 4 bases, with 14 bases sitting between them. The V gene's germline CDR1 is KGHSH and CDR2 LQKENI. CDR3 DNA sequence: TGTGCCAGCTCACCAGCGGCGGGGGTAGGCACTGAAGCTTTCTTT. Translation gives CASSPAAGVGTEAFF.

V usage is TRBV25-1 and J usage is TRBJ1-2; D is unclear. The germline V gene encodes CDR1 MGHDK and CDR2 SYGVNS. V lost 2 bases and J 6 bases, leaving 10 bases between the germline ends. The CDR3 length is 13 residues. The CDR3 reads CASSETHSHGYTF. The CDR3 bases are TGTGCCAGCAGTGAAACCCATTCCCATGGCTACACCTTC.

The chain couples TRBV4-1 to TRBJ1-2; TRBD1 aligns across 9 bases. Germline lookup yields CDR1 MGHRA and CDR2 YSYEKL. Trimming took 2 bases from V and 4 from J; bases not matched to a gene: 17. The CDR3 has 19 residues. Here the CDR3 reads CASSQIESGTGRYGYGYTF. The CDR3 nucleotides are TGCGCCAGCAGCCAAATAGAGTCCGGGACAGGGAGGTACGGCTATGGCTACACCTTC.

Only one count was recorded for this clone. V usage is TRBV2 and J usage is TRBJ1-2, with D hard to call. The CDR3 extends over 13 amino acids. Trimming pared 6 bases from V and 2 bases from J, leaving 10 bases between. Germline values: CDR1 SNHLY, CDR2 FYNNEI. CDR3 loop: CASSPPGNYGYTF. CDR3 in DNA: TGTGCCAGCAGCCCACCGGGGAACTATGGCTACACCTTC.